These T cell receptor beta chains were read from a single sample in a study of blood T cell repertoires in COVID-19. Libraries were prepared by immunoSEQ multiplex PCR; TCRdb keeps only in-frame clonotypes and omits some of them. The sample includes 150,000 to 200,000 clones, roughly 80% of them seen just once. The sample consisted of peripheral blood. The receptors derive from a human donor with acute or convalescent COVID-19. The donor label of this sample is uncertain. The CDR3 runs from the conserved cysteine through the conserved F or W. The D gene is left open where the match is weak. A row's size may be missing; if present it is once, few, many or a size class.

CDR3 protein	CDR3 DNA	D gene	V gene	J gene	clone size
CASSLLAASNEKLFF	TGTGCCAGCAGTTTATTAGCAGCATCTAATGAAAAACTGTTTTTT	NA	TRBV28	TRBJ1-4	few
CASSYDRGQHTEAFF	TGTGCCAGCAGTTACGATAGGGGACAACACACTGAAGCTTTCTTT	NA	TRBV6-6	TRBJ1-1	NA
CASSPVGDSPLHF	TGTGCCAGCAGCCCTGTAGGGGATTCACCCCTCCACTTT	NA	TRBV7-9	TRBJ1-6	NA
CASSGAGAGGNEQFF	TGTGCCAGCAGTGGGGCGGGCGCGGGAGGGAATGAGCAGTTCTTC	TRBD2	TRBV25-1	TRBJ2-1	NA
CASSGTGAPEQYF	TGTGCCAGCAGTGGCACAGGGGCCCCCGAGCAGTACTTC	TRBD1	TRBV25-1	TRBJ2-7	NA
CASSLAGIGGNTGELFF	TGCGCCAGCAGCTTGGCAGGAATCGGGGGAAACACCGGGGAGCTGTTTTTT	NA	TRBV5-1	TRBJ2-2	NA
CASSLAGGRNNEQFF	TGCGCCAGCAGCTTGGCCGGGGGAAGGAACAATGAGCAGTTCTTC	NA	TRBV5-1	TRBJ2-1	NA
CASSLTTGDNSPLHF	TGCGCCAGCAGTTTAACTACAGGGGATAATTCACCCCTCCACTTT	TRBD1	TRBV5-1	TRBJ1-6	NA
CASSRGVSTDTQYF	TGTGCCAGCAGCCGGGGGGTGAGCACAGATACGCAGTATTTT	TRBD2	TRBV6-5	TRBJ2-3	few
CASSLWRNTEAFF	TGTGCCAGCAGTTTATGGAGGAACACTGAAGCTTTCTTT	NA	TRBV27	TRBJ1-1	NA
CASSLESGQGFVWYF	TGTGCCAGCAGCTTGGAGAGCGGACAGGGGTTTGTGTGGTACTTC	TRBD1	TRBV5-4	TRBJ2-5	NA
CASSYPGTGELFF	TGTGCCAGCAGTTACCCGGGGACCGGGGAGCTGTTTTTT	NA	TRBV6-2/TRBV6-3	TRBJ2-2	NA
CSVDSTSGGGWADTQYF	TGCAGCGTTGATAGTACTAGCGGGGGGGGTTGGGCAGATACGCAGTATTTT	TRBD2	TRBV29-1	TRBJ2-3	NA
CSATGGAGYEQYF	TGCAGCGCGACAGGGGGCGCCGGCTACGAGCAGTACTTC	TRBD1	TRBV29-1	TRBJ2-7	NA
CAWSTGRGNYGYTF	TGTGCCTGGAGCACCGGTAGGGGGAACTATGGCTACACCTTC	NA	TRBV30	TRBJ1-2	NA
CASRSWTGMSNEQYF	TGTGCCAGCAGGAGCTGGACAGGGATGAGCAACGAGCAGTACTTC	TRBD1	TRBV2	TRBJ2-7	NA
CASSLANQGTGQPQHF	TGTGCCAGCAGCTTAGCGAATCAGGGAACAGGGCAGCCCCAGCATTTT	NA	TRBV7-8	TRBJ1-5	once
CASITSPQGATQYF	TGTGCCAGCATTACCTCCCCCCAGGGGGCTACGCAGTATTTT	TRBD1	TRBV27	TRBJ2-3	NA
CASSPSGKGGELFF	TGTGCCAGCAGCCCTAGCGGGAAGGGCGGGGAGCTGTTTTTT	TRBD2	TRBV7-9	TRBJ2-2	NA
CAWSSGNQPQHF	TGTGCCTGGAGTTCAGGAAATCAGCCCCAGCATTTT	NA	TRBV30	TRBJ1-5	few
CAWSAVNEQFF	TGTGCCTGGAGTGCTGTCAATGAGCAGTTCTTC	NA	TRBV30	TRBJ2-1	few
CASLSPNYNEQFF	TGTGCCAGCCTATCCCCCAACTACAATGAGCAGTTCTTC	NA	TRBV6-5	TRBJ2-1	NA
CASSDRAPYEQYF	TGTGCCAGTAGTGACAGGGCCCCCTACGAGCAGTACTTC	TRBD1	TRBV19	TRBJ2-7	NA
CASSLDRGQDQPQHF	TGTGCCAGCAGCCTGGACAGGGGGCAGGATCAGCCCCAGCATTTT	TRBD1	TRBV7-2	TRBJ1-5	NA
CASRAGTGATNEKLFF	TGTGCCAGTAGAGCCGGGACAGGGGCAACTAATGAAAAACTGTTTTTT	TRBD1	TRBV19	TRBJ1-4	NA
CASSQFHWTSGTDTQYF	TGTGCCAGCAGCCAATTCCACTGGACTAGCGGCACAGATACGCAGTATTTT	TRBD2	TRBV28	TRBJ2-3	NA
CASSLGQGATYGYTF	TGTGCCAGCAGCCTAGGACAGGGGGCTACCTATGGCTACACCTTC	TRBD1	TRBV3-1/TRBV3-2	TRBJ1-2	few
CSVLARLNEQFF	TGCAGCGTTTTGGCCCGATTAAATGAGCAGTTCTTC	NA	TRBV29-1	TRBJ2-1	once
CAWRLRESTDTQYF	TGTGCCTGGAGGTTGCGGGAGAGCACAGATACGCAGTATTTT	TRBD2	TRBV30	TRBJ2-3	NA
CASSLRDRGMDTQYF	TGTGCCAGCAGCTTGAGGGACAGGGGAATGGATACGCAGTATTTT	TRBD1	TRBV5-4	TRBJ2-3	NA
CASSPPGFEAFF	TGTGCCAGCAGTCCCCCGGGATTTGAAGCTTTCTTT	NA	TRBV28	TRBJ1-1	NA